The 20 T cell receptor beta chains given below trace back to one sample, sequenced in a study of cytomegalovirus exposure and HLA in healthy donors (dated by TCRdb to 2015 to 2018). Libraries came from the immunoSEQ multiplex PCR assay. For the multiplex PCR, a mixture combining 60 forward primers for TCR Vbeta segments and 13 reverse primers for TCR Jbeta segments was used. As stored in TCRdb, this immuneACCESS dataset retains in-frame rearrangements with V and J assigned. A fraction of the clones does not appear; measured against another copy, unresolved V genes explain less than half of the discrepancy, and the remainder lacks a known reason. This sample has over 110,000 clones in its table, and over 75% of those were observed once. The biggest ten clones account for 8.8% of the sample. The source material was PBMCs. Receptors were obtained from a woman between 50 and 59 years old in good health and CMV-seropositive.

The chain recombines TRBV28 with TRBJ1-5; TRBD1 aligns across 7 bases. With V trimmed by 5 bases and J by 5 bases, 6 bases remained unmatched. The CDR3 has 14 amino acids. Germline loops: CDR1 MDHEN, CDR2 SYDVKM. The CDR3 nucleotides are TGTGCCAGCAGTCACCGACAGGGAGATCAGCCCCAGCATTTT. The encoded protein is CASSHRQGDQPQHF. Based on the CDR3 plus reference TRBV28 and TRBJ1-5, the full variable domain is DVKVTQSSRYLVKRTGEKVFLECVQDMDHENMFWYRQDPGLGLRLIYFSYDVKMKEKGDIPEGYSVSREKKERFSLILESASTNQTSMYLCASSHRQGDQPQHFGDGTRLSIL.

The chain links TRBV6-5 to TRBJ1-5; D ambiguous. CDR3 length: 16 amino acids. Germline CDR1 is MNHEY and CDR2 is SVGAGI. Trimming left V 2 bases short and J 0 bases short, with 11 bases between. The CDR3 loop is CASSYGGISSNQPQHF. The CDR3 DNA is TGTGCCAGCAGTTACGGCGGGATCAGTAGCAATCAGCCCCAGCATTTT.

With respect to this clone: The missing conserved phenylalanine or tryptophan at the end of this CDR3 makes a read error likely. The chain carries TRBV4-1 and TRBJ2-7, with a tentative D call TRBD2 (5 bases). CDR1 is MGHRA and CDR2 is YSYEKL in the germline V gene. Trimming removed 4 bases from V and 3 bases from J, with 7 bases in between. This CDR3 is built from 12 residues. As DNA, the CDR3 is TGCGCCAGCAGCCGAGGGTACTACGAGCAGTACCTC. This translates into CASSRGYYEQYL.

The chain links TRBV5-4 to TRBJ1-5; D is uncertain. Germline V lookup: CDR1 SGHNT, CDR2 YYREEE (reference sequence). Trimming removed 0 bases at V and 2 bases at J, with 21 bases between. The CDR3 runs to 19 residues. The CDR3 here is CASSLEAGKKVVCNQPQHF. In nucleotides, the CDR3 is TGTGCCAGCAGCTTGGAGGCAGGTAAGAAAGTGGTGTGCAATCAGCCCCAGCATTTT.

This chain links TRBV6-5 with TRBJ2-3, with 10 bases identical to TRBD1. The CDR3 is made up of 15 amino acids. The V segment lost 6 bases and the J segment 6 bases; nucleotides outside the gene matches: 9. CDR1 and CDR2 from the germline V gene are MNHEY and SVGAGI. The CDR3 coding sequence is TGTGCCAGCAGCCAAGACAGGGGGCAGGGGGATACGCAGTATTTT. Translation gives CASSQDRGQGDTQYF.

This rearrangement joins TRBV7-9 to TRBJ1-4; D ambiguous. The CDR3 has 15 residues. The germline V gene has CDR1 SEHNR and CDR2 FQNEAQ (reference sequence). Trimming removed 4 bases at V and 5 bases at J, with 14 bases between. As DNA, the CDR3 is TGTGCCAGCAGCTCACCCTGGCCCGTGAATGAAAAACTGTTTTTT. Protein product: CASSSPWPVNEKLFF.

This clone was seen a single time. The J gene is TRBJ1-1, the V gene TRBV30; 7 bases agree with TRBD1. J was trimmed by 5 bases and V by 3 bases; bases with no gene match: 9. Per germline, CDR1 GTSNPN and CDR2 SVGIG (reference sequence). The CDR3 totals 14 residues. CDR3 amino acids: CAWSAPPQGTEAFF. CDR3 nucleotides: TGTGCCTGGAGCGCTCCTCCACAGGGGACTGAAGCTTTCTTT.

This chain connects TRBV4-2 to TRBJ1-6; D possibly corresponds to TRBD1 (5 bases). Germline-derived CDR1 and CDR2 are LGHNA and YNFKEQ. Trimming shortened V by 0 bases and J by 14 bases, and 14 bases separated the two germline ends. The CDR3 is 14 residues long. This CDR3 reads CASSQDGGVGALHF. For the CDR3, the DNA is TGTGCCAGCAGCCAAGATGGGGGGGTGGGGGCCCTCCACTTT.

The chain uses TRBV5-4 and TRBJ2-7; TRBD1 agrees at 7 bases. With V trimmed by 0 bases and J by 3 bases, 6 bases remained unmatched. CDR1 is SGHNT, CDR2 YYREEE, per germline (reference sequence). The CDR3 consists of 15 residues. This CDR3 is CASSLGGGPYYEQYF. CDR3 DNA sequence: TGTGCCAGCAGCTTGGGAGGGGGCCCATACTACGAGCAGTACTTC.

The count of this clone is one. The rearrangement links TRBV5-6 to TRBJ1-2; 7 bases line up with TRBD1. Germline V gives CDR1 SGHDT, CDR2 YYEEEE. With 3 bases clipped from V and 7 bases from J, the junction kept 3 bases outside the gene matches. The CDR3 covers 12 residues. CDR3 nucleotide sequence: TGTGCCAGCAGCTCATCAGGGGGTGGCTACACCTTC. Its translation is CASSSSGGGYTF.

The chain recombines TRBV5-8 with TRBJ2-5, with 11 positions matching TRBD1. The J call is in doubt because the DNA end fits TRBJ2-7 better. The CDR3 consists of 16 residues. The germline V gene encodes CDR1 SGHTS and CDR2 YDEGEE. CDR3 protein: CASSFAPGQGEYEQYF. In DNA, the CDR3 is TGTGCCAGCAGCTTTGCACCGGGACAGGGGGAGTACGAGCAGTACTTC.

The gene calls are TRBV5-1 and TRBJ2-3, with 15 nucleotides matching TRBD2. V gave up 0 bases and J gave up 6 bases; unmatched junction bases: 8. Germline V gives CDR1 SGHRS, CDR2 YFSETQ. The CDR3 contains 18 residues. The CDR3 bases are TGCGCCAGCAGCTTGGCTGGGACTAGCGGGGGGCCTGAGGATACGCAGTATTTT. It encodes CASSLAGTSGGPEDTQYF.

V is TRBV19 and J is TRBJ1-2, with D tentatively TRBD1 (6 bases). CDR3 length: 16 residues. CDR1 is LNHDA, CDR2 SQIVND, per germline (reference sequence). V shed 5 bases and J shed 0 bases, with 16 bases lying between them. The CDR3 sequence: CASSLNRGATNYGYTF. The CDR3 nucleotides read TGTGCCAGTAGTCTCAACCGGGGGGCTACTAACTATGGCTACACCTTC.

This clone was counted a single time. The rearrangement uses TRBV2 and TRBJ2-3; 7 nucleotides agree with TRBD2. V was pared by 1 base and J by 6 bases, with 4 bases of the junction left unmatched. CDR1 and CDR2 (germline): SNHLY, FYNNEI. This CDR3 has 14 amino acids. The CDR3 DNA follows: TGTGCCAGCAGTGAAGACGGGGGGACGGATACGCAGTATTTT. It encodes CASSEDGGTDTQYF.

This chain links TRBV7-2 with TRBJ2-5; 9 bases line up with TRBD1. The V gene end was trimmed by 4 bases and the J gene end by 4 bases; junction bases not matched to a gene: 4. This CDR3 is built from 14 residues. Germline V gene data show CDR1 as SGHTA and CDR2 as FQGNSA. DNA of the CDR3: TGTGCCAGCAGCTCCCGACAGGGGGGAGAGACCCAGTACTTC. Protein product: CASSSRQGGETQYF.

V gene TRBV5-4 combines with J gene TRBJ2-7; TRBD1 might be the D (6 bases). Germline assignment: CDR1 SGHNT and CDR2 YYREEE (reference sequence). The CDR3 runs 15 residues. V was clipped by 4 bases and J by 3 bases, with 17 bases between them. This CDR3 is CASSLGGFGNYEQYF. In DNA, the CDR3 is TGTGCCAGCAGCCTAGGGGGTTTCGGTAACTACGAGCAGTACTTC.

The chain recombines TRBV5-6 with TRBJ1-5; D uncertain. With 0 bases removed from V and 5 bases from J, the gap between germline ends came to 3 bases. CDR3 size: 12 residues. Germline V CDR1 and CDR2: SGHDT, YYEEEE. Here the CDR3 reads CASSLAYQPQHF. The CDR3 DNA reads as TGTGCCAGCAGCTTGGCGTATCAGCCCCAGCATTTT.

The V and J genes are TRBV13 and TRBJ2-7, with 7 bases identical to TRBD2. This CDR3 contains 15 residues. Germline loops: CDR1 PRHDT, CDR2 FYEKMQ (reference sequence). V trimming: 5 bases; J trimming: 3 bases; junction bases outside the gene matches: 10. The CDR3, as DNA: TGTGCCAGCAGCCTACGGGAACTAGCGAGCTACGAGCAGTACTTC. It codes for CASSLRELASYEQYF.

This chain links TRBV6-5 with TRBJ2-7, with TRBD1 matching 7 bases. The germline V gene encodes CDR1 MNHEY and CDR2 SVGAGI. This CDR3 has 16 residues. The trim removed 4 bases at V and 4 bases at J, leaving 13 bases unmatched. The CDR3 sequence is CASSFRSGGVNYEQYF. For the CDR3, the DNA is TGTGCCAGCAGTTTCCGTTCAGGGGGAGTAAATTACGAGCAGTACTTC.

The genes are TRBV21-1 and TRBJ2-7; TRBD1 is the table's D call and was not checked against the DNA. TRBV21-1 has pseudogene status. The CDR3 runs 12 residues. CDR3 DNA: TGTGCCAGCAGAACAGGGGACTACGAGCAGTACTTC. Its protein is CASRTGDYEQYF.